This TCR beta chain was identified in a study of blood T cell repertoires in COVID-19. The overall study: Sites in the United States, Italy and Spain provided acute and convalescent COVID-19 samples.

TCRdb's copy holds only in-frame clones and misses some; the assay was immunoSEQ multiplex PCR. The profile covers about 76,000 clones, with 82% appearing a single time and roughly 27% taken by the ten largest. Germline V gene lookup returns CDR1 SGHVS and CDR2 FQNEAQ. V lost 5 bases and J lost 1; bases outside the gene matches: 4. This CDR3 is 14 amino acids long. V is TRBV7-8 and J is TRBJ2-7; 8 bases match TRBD2. The sample consisted of peripheral blood. The sequence came from a human donor in a cohort sampled during active COVID-19. The CDR3 sequence: CASSTLAGSYEQYF. CDR3 nucleotide sequence: TGTGCCAGCAGCACGTTAGCGGGGTCCTACGAGCAGTACTTC. Supplemented by reference TRBV7-8 and TRBJ2-7, the full variable domain reads GAGVSQSPRYKVAKRGQDVALRCDPISGHVSLFWYQQALGQGPEFLTYFQNEAQLDKSGLPSDRFFAERPEGSVSTLKIQRTQQEDSAVYLCASSTLAGSYEQYFGPGTRLTVT.